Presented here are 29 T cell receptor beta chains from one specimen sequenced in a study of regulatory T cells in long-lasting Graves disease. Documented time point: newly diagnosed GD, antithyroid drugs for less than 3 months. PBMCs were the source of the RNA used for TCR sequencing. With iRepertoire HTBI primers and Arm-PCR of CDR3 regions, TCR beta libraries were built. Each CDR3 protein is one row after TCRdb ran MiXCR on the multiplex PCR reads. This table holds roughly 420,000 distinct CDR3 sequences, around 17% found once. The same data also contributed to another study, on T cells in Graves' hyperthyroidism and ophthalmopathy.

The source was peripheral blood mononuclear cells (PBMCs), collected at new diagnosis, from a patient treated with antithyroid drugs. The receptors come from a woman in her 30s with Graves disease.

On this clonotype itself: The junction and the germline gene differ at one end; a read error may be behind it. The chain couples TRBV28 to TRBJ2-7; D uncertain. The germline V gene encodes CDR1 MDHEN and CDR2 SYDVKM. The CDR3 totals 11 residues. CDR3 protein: CVSSLWYEQYF. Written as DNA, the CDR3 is TGTGTCAGCAGTTTATGGTACGAGCAGTACTTC.

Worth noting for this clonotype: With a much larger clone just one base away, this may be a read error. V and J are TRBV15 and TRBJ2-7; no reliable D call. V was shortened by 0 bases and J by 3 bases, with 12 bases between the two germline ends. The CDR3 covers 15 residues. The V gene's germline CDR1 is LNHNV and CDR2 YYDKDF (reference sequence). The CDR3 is CATSREGQRNYEQYF. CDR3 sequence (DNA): TGTGCCACCAGCAGAGAGGGCCAACGAAACTACGAGCAGTACTTC. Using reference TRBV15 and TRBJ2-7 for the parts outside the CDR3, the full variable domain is DAMVIQNPRYQVTQFGKPVTLSCSQTLNHNVMYWYQQKSSQAPKLLFHYYDKDFNNEADTPDNFQSRRPNTSFCFLDIRSPGLGDTAMYLCATSREGQRNYEQYFGPGTRLTVT.

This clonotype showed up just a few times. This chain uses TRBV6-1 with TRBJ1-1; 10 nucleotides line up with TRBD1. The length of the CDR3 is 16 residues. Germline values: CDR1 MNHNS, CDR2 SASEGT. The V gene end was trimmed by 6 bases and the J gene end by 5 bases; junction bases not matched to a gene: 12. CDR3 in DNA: TGTGCCAGCAGCAATTCCCCGGGACAGGGGTTGACTGAAGCTTTCTTT. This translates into CASSNSPGQGLTEAFF.

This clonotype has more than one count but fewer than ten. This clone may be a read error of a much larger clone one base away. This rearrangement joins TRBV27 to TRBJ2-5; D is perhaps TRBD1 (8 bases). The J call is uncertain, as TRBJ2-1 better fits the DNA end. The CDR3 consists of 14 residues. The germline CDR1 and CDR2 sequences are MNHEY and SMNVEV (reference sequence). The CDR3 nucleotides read TGTGCCAGCAACAGGGGGGGGATAGACAATGGGCAGTTCTTC. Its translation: CASNRGGIDNGQFF.

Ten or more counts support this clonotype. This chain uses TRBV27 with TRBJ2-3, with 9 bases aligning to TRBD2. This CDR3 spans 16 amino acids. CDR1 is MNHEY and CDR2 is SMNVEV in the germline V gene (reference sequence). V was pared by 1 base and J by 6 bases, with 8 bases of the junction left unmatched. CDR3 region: CASSLLPSGMVDTQYF. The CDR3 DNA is TGTGCCAGCAGTTTATTGCCTAGCGGGATGGTCGATACGCAGTATTTT.

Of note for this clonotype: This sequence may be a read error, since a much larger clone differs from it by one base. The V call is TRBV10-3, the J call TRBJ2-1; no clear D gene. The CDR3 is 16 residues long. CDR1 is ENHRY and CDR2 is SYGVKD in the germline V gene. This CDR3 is CAIGDEARVIYNEQFF. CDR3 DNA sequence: TGTGCCATCGGTGATGAGGCTCGGGTGATATACAATGAGCAGTTCTTC.

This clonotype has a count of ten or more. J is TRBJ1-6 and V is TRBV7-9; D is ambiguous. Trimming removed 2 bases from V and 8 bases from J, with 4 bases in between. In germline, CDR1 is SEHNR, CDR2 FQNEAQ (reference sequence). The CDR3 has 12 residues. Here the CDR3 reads CASSLSHSPLHF. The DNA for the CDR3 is TGTGCCAGCAGCTTATCCCATTCACCCCTCCACTTT.

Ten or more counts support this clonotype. This CDR3 reads CAISTSWDRGIQPQHF. The DNA of the CDR3 is TGTGCCATCAGTACCTCCTGGGACAGGGGGATTCAGCCCCAGCATTTT. The V gene is TRBV10-3, the J gene TRBJ1-5; 11 nucleotides align to TRBD1. Germline values: CDR1 ENHRY, CDR2 SYGVKD. V gave up 5 bases and J gave up 6 bases; unmatched junction bases: 9. This CDR3 comprises 16 residues.

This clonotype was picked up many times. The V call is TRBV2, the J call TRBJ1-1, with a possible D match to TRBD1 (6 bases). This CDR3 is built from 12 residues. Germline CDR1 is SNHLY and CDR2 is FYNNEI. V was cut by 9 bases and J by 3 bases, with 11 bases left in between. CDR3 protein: CARKGEHTEAFF. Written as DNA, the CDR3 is TGTGCCAGGAAGGGGGAGCACACTGAAGCTTTCTTT.

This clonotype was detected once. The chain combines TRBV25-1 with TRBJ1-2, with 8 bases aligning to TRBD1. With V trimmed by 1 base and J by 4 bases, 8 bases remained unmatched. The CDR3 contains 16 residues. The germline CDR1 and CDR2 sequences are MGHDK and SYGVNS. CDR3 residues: CASSEFGQGVLYGYTF. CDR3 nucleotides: TGTGCCAGCAGTGAATTTGGACAGGGTGTCCTCTATGGCTACACCTTC.

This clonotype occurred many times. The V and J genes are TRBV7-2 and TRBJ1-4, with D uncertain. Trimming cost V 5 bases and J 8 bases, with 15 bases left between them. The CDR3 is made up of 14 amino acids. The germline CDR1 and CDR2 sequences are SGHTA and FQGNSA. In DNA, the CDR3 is TGTGCCAGCAGCGCGGAGGGAGGGTACGAAAAACTGTTTTTT. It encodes CASSAEGGYEKLFF.

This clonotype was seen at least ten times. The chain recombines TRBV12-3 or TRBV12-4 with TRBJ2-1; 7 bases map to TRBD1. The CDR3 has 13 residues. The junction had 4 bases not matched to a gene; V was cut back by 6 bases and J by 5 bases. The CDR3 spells CASRQQGNNEQFF. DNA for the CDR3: TGTGCCAGCAGACAACAGGGGAACAATGAGCAGTTCTTC.

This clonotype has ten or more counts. The CDR3 nucleotides are TGTGCCAGCAGTATAACAGGGTTCGAGCAGTACTTC. Translating it yields CASSITGFEQYF. The chain carries TRBV6-2 or TRBV6-3 and TRBJ2-7, with D perhaps matching TRBD1 (6 bases). V was shortened by 5 bases and J by 6 bases, with 11 bases between the two germline ends. Germline CDR1 and CDR2: MNHEY and SVGEGT. The length of the CDR3 is 12 residues.

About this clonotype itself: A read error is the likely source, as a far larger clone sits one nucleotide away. This CDR3 reads CASSLRATEGYEQFF. CDR3 DNA sequence: TGTGCCAGCAGCCTACGAGCAACAGAAGGATACGAGCAGTTCTTC. The rearrangement links TRBV3-1 to TRBJ2-1; D not certain. CDR1 and CDR2 (germline): LGHDT, YNNKEL (reference sequence). V was trimmed by 4 bases and J by 10 bases, leaving 20 bases between them. The CDR3 loop spans 15 amino acids.

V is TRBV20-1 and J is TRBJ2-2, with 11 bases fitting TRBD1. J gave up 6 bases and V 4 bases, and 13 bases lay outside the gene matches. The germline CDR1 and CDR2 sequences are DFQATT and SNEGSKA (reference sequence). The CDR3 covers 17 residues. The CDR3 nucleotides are TGCAGTGCTATATCACAGGACAGGGGGCGCAGGGCCGGGGAGCTGTTTTTT. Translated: CSAISQDRGRRAGELFF.

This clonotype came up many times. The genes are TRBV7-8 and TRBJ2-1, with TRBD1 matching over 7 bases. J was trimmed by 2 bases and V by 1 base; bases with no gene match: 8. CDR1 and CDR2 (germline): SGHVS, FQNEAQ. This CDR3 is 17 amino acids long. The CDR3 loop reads CASSLDHRGRTYNEQFF. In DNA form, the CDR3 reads TGTGCCAGCAGCTTAGACCACAGGGGCCGGACCTACAATGAGCAGTTCTTC.

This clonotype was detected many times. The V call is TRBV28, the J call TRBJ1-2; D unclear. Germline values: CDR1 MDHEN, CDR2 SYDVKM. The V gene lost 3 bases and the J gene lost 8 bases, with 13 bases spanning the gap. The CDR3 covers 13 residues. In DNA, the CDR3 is TGTGCCAGCAGTTTCCCCTCCCTCCGAGGCTACACCTTC. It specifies CASSFPSLRGYTF.

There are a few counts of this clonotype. The CDR3 DNA follows: TGTGCCAGCTCACCACCTAGAACGAGGGGCACAGATACGCAGTATTTT. Its translation is CASSPPRTRGTDTQYF. This chain links TRBV18 with TRBJ2-3; tentative D call: TRBD2 (5 bases). CDR1 KGHSH and CDR2 LQKENI come from the germline V gene. The CDR3 spans 16 residues. The V end was cut by 0 bases, the J end by 1 base, with 11 bases between.

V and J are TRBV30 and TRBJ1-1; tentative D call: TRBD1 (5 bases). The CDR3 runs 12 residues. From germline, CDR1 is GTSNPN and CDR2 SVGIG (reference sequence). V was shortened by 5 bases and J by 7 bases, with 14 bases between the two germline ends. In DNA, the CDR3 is TGTGCCTGGGAGTTCAGCGGGGGTGAAGCTTTCTTT. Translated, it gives CAWEFSGGEAFF.

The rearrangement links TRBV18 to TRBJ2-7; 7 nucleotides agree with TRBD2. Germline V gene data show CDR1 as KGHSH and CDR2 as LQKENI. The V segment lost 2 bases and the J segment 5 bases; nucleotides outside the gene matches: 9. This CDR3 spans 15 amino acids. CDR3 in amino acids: CASSPDPAGLDEQYF. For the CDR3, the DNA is TGTGCCAGCTCACCAGATCCAGCGGGATTGGACGAGCAGTACTTC.

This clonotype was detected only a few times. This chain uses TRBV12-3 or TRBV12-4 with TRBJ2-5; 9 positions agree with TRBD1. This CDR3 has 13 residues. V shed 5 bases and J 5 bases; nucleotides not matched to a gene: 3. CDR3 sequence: CASSGTGLETQYF. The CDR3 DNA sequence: TGTGCCAGCAGTGGGACAGGGCTGGAGACCCAGTACTTC.

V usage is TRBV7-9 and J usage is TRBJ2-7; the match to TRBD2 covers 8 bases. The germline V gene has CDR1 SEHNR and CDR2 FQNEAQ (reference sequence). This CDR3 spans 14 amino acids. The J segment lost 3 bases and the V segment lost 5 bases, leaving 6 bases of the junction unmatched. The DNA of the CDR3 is TGTGCCAGCAGCAGATCCGGGACTAGCTACGAGCAGTACTTC. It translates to CASSRSGTSYEQYF.

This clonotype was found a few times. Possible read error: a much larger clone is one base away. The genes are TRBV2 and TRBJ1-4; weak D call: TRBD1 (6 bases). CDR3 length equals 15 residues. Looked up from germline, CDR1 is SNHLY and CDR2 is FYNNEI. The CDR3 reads CASRATGSVGEKLSF. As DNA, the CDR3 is TGTGCCAGCAGGGCCACAGGGTCAGTAGGGGAAAAACTGTCTTTT.

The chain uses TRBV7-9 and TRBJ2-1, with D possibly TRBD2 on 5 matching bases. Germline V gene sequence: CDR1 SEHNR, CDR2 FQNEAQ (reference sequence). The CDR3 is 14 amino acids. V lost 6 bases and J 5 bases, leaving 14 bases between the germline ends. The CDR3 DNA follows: TGTGCCAGCAGGGGTCTAGCAGAGAACAATGAGCAGTTCTTC. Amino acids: CASRGLAENNEQFF.

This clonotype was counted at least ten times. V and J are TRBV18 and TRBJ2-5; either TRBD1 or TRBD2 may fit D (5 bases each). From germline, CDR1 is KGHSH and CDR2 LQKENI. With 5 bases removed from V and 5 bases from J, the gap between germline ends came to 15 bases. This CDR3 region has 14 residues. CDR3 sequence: CASSSRRDRETQYF. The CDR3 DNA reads TGTGCCAGCTCAAGTCGCAGGGACCGGGAGACCCAGTACTTC.

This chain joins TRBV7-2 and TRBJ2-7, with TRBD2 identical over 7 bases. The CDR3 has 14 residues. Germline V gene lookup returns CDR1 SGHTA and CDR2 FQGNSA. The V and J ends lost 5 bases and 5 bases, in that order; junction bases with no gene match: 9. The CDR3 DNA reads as TGTGCCAGCAGCCTAGAGAGCGGGGTCCACGAGCAGTACTTC. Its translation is CASSLESGVHEQYF.

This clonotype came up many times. The DNA for the CDR3 is TGTGCCACTTCGACTAGCGGTGGCACCGGGGAGCTGTTTTTT. Protein sequence: CATSTSGGTGELFF. This chain connects TRBV6-2 or TRBV6-3 to TRBJ2-2; TRBD2 matches at 9 bases. The V and J ends lost 10 bases and 4 bases, in that order; junction bases with no gene match: 7. This CDR3 region has 14 residues. Germline V gene data show CDR1 as MNHEY and CDR2 as SVGEGT.

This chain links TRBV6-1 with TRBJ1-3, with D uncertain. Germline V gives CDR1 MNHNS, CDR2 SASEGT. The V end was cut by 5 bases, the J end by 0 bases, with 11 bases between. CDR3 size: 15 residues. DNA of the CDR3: TGTGCCAGCAGTCACAGCGTGAGCTCTGGAAACACCATATATTTT. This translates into CASSHSVSSGNTIYF.

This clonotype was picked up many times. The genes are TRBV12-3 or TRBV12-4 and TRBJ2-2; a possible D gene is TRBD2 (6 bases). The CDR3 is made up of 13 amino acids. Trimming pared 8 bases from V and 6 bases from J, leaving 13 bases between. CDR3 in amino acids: CASGRRGAGELFF. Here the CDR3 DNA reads TGTGCCAGCGGGAGGAGAGGTGCCGGGGAGCTGTTTTTT.